The clone carrying this TCR beta chain was counted many times. Its antigen is not identified. These data originate in a study of regulatory T cells in long-lasting Graves disease. About the research overall: Duration of antithyroid drug therapy among newly diagnosed Graves' patients was under 3 months. Notes on the study in general: Favored usage of TRBV28, TRBJ1-2 and TRBJ2-5 was recorded in persistent disease.

Through Arm-PCR of CDR3 regions and iRepertoire HTBI primers, TCR beta libraries were built. One entry per CDR3 protein, called by TCRdb with MiXCR from the multiplex PCR reads. The sample shows about 240,000 distinct CDR3 sequences, around 20% of them seen only once. Trimming took off 7 bases at V and 2 bases at J, with 9 bases between the two ends. CDR3 length: 12 amino acids. CDR1 and CDR2 from the germline V gene are SNHLY and FYNNEI. Time point here: newly diagnosed GD, antithyroid drugs for less than 3 months. Construction of the TCR library relied on RNA isolated from PBMCs. The authors diagnosed Graves' disease using American Thyroid Association guidelines.

The specimen was peripheral blood mononuclear cells (PBMCs), collected at new diagnosis, from a patient treated with antithyroid drugs. This clonotype was sampled from a female donor with Graves disease. The chain has TRBV2 and TRBJ2-7; D is uncertain. The CDR3 DNA reads TGTGCCAGCAAAGTATACGCCTACGAGCAGTACTTC. It specifies CASKVYAYEQYF.